This T cell receptor beta chain was found in a study of blood T cell repertoires in COVID-19. Study-level information: T cells, B-cell-depleted T cells, or PBMCs supplied cDNA or gDNA.

The V gene's germline CDR1 is MNHNY and CDR2 SVGAGI (reference sequence). The trim removed 5 bases at V and 4 bases at J, leaving 13 bases unmatched. The CDR3 length is 17 residues. Original handling: It was from reference gene primer amplification that nucleated cell counts were estimated. The repertoire was sequenced with immunoSEQ multiplex PCR; TCRdb's copy has only in-frame clones and lacks some. Clone size and the V and J calls come from that table; the DNA yielded D and trimming. The sample yields about 38,000 clones, around 95% seen once. The V and J genes are TRBV6-6 and TRBJ2-1; 8 bases align to TRBD2. The source material was peripheral blood. The TCR comes from a human donor with active COVID-19. The donor label of this sample is uncertain. In DNA, the CDR3 is TGTGCCAGCAGTCGACGGGGAGGTAGCGGGAAGTACAATGAGCAGTTCTTC. This codes for CASSRRGGSGKYNEQFF.